This entry lists 19 T cell receptor beta chains sequenced from one sample in a study of blood T cell repertoires in COVID-19. Sequencing was performed with immunoSEQ multiplex PCR; in TCRdb, only in-frame clones are kept and a portion is missing. The sample holds around 26,000 clones; around 65% are singletons and the top ten take 7.3%. Sequenced: peripheral blood. The receptors shown here come from a man aged 55 to 69 with active or convalescent COVID-19.

The rearrangement links TRBV6-5 to TRBJ2-5; a weak D match, TRBD1 (7 bases). Germline lookup yields CDR1 MNHEY and CDR2 SVGAGI. V lost 6 bases to trimming and J lost 4 bases, with 18 bases between them. The CDR3 is made up of 15 amino acids. The CDR3 coding sequence is TGTGCCAGCAGGGAGGGGGCGGGAAGGGGAGAGACCCAGTACTTC. Translating it yields CASREGAGRGETQYF.

The chain is built from TRBV7-8 and TRBJ2-7; D perhaps matches TRBD2 (5 bases). The CDR3 runs 18 residues. V was trimmed by 2 bases and J by 0 bases, leaving 20 bases between them. Germline values: CDR1 SGHVS, CDR2 FQNEAQ. The CDR3 coding sequence is TGTGCCAGCAGCTTACGAGCAACTCTAGCTTCAAGCTCCTACGAGCAGTACTTC. As protein: CASSLRATLASSSYEQYF.

The genes are TRBV7-2 and TRBJ2-1, with TRBD2 matching 13 bases. From germline, CDR1 is SGHTA and CDR2 FQGNSA. Trimming at V came to 2 bases and at J to 8 bases, leaving 9 bases not matched to a gene. The CDR3 runs to 17 residues. CDR3 nucleotide sequence: TGTGCCAGCAGCTTAAGACTAGCGGGGGGCACGGGCCATGAGCAGTTCTTC. Its protein product is CASSLRLAGGTGHEQFF.

On this clone itself: One junction end does not reproduce the germline sequence, and a read error may be involved. The chain uses TRBV4-1 and TRBJ1-5; TRBD1 might be the D (5 bases). The CDR3 spans 16 residues. Germline V gene data show CDR1 as MGHRA and CDR2 as YSYEKL. For the CDR3, the DNA is TGCACCAGCAGCCAAGACGGGGGGATCGGCAATCAGCCCCAGCATTTT. Translating gives CTSSQDGGIGNQPQHF.

V is TRBV27 and J is TRBJ1-1; TRBD1 is a possible D gene (5 bases). This CDR3 region has 17 residues. The germline CDR1 and CDR2 sequences are MNHEY and SMNVEV (reference sequence). The V gene lost 1 base and the J gene lost 3 bases, with 18 bases spanning the gap. Here the CDR3 DNA reads TGTGCCAGCAGTTTATTTCGGACCCCTCGGGGGTACACTGAAGCTTTCTTT. Protein: CASSLFRTPRGYTEAFF.

The V gene is TRBV15, the J gene TRBJ2-5, with 9 bases matching TRBD2. V gave up 0 bases and J gave up 5 bases; unmatched junction bases: 7. Germline CDR1 is LNHNV and CDR2 is YYDKDF (reference sequence). CDR3 length: 16 residues. CDR3 sequence (DNA): TGTGCCACCAGCAGAGAAGCTAGCGGGATCGCCGAGACCCAGTACTTC. As protein: CATSREASGIAETQYF. Full variable domain (missing parts from reference TRBV15 and TRBJ2-5): DAMVIQNPRYQVTQFGKPVTLSCSQTLNHNVMYWYQQKSSQAPKLLFHYYDKDFNNEADTPDNFQSRRPNTSFCFLDIRSPGLGDTAMYLCATSREASGIAETQYFGPGTRLLVL.

The rearrangement joins TRBV10-2 to TRBJ1-1, with D possibly TRBD1 on 5 matching bases. Germline assignment: CDR1 WSHSY and CDR2 SAAADI. Trimming shortened V by 3 bases and J by 3 bases, and 5 bases separated the two germline ends. CDR3 length: 12 residues. CDR3 nucleotides: TGCGCCAGCAGTGACAGGGACACTGAAGCTTTCTTT. Its protein is CASSDRDTEAFF.

This clone was observed a handful of times. This rearrangement joins TRBV5-1 to TRBJ2-7; TRBD1 agrees at 7 bases. Germline-derived CDR1 and CDR2 are SGHRS and YFSETQ. V shed 5 bases, J shed 2 bases, and the junction held 4 bases outside the gene matches. The CDR3 extends over 13 amino acids. In DNA form, the CDR3 reads TGCGCCAGCAGAAGGACAGGCACCTACGAGCAGTACTTC. Protein product: CASRRTGTYEQYF.

This clone was recorded a few times. The chain is built from TRBV6-4 and TRBJ2-3; D unresolved. Germline V lookup: CDR1 MRHNA, CDR2 SNTAGT. The CDR3 spans 14 residues. The V gene lost 2 bases and the J gene lost 3 bases, with 9 bases spanning the gap. The CDR3 DNA reads TGTGCCAGCAGTGACGGCGGTGGTACAGATACGCAGTATTTT. As protein: CASSDGGGTDTQYF.

This sequence joins TRBV25-1 and TRBJ2-5; TRBD2 matches at 14 bases. This CDR3 comprises 16 residues. Germline V gives CDR1 MGHDK, CDR2 SYGVNS. V shed 4 bases, J shed 2 bases, and the junction held 3 bases outside the gene matches. CDR3 sequence: CASSAGLAGGQETQYF. The CDR3, as DNA: TGTGCCAGCAGTGCAGGACTAGCGGGAGGTCAAGAGACCCAGTACTTC.

This clone has only one observation. V is TRBV19 and J is TRBJ1-1; TRBD1 aligns across 11 bases. Trimming took 3 bases from V and 0 from J; bases not matched to a gene: 9. CDR3 length: 18 amino acids. Germline CDR1 and CDR2: LNHDA and SQIVND (reference sequence). CDR3 bases: TGTGCCAGTAGTATCCGGACAGGGGGCAGAGTTATGAACACTGAAGCTTTCTTT. This encodes CASSIRTGGRVMNTEAFF.

V usage is TRBV3-1 (or the pseudogene TRBV3-2) and J usage is TRBJ2-7, with no clear D. This CDR3 region has 12 residues. Trimming removed 3 bases from V and 7 bases from J, with 10 bases in between. Germline CDR1 reads LGHDT; CDR2 reads YNNKEL (reference sequence). This CDR3 reads CASSHPAGEQYF. As DNA, the CDR3 is TGTGCCAGCAGCCACCCCGCCGGGGAGCAGTACTTC.

The CDR3 reads CAISESTGGQTDTQYF. In DNA form, the CDR3 reads TGTGCCATCAGTGAGTCGACGGGAGGACAGACAGATACGCAGTATTTT. The chain joins TRBV10-3 to TRBJ2-3, with D possibly matching TRBD2 (7 bases). Germline V CDR1 and CDR2: ENHRY, SYGVKD. V lost 0 bases and J lost 3, with 13 bases in between. This CDR3 has 16 residues.

This rearrangement joins TRBV30 to TRBJ1-4; D is ambiguous. The CDR3 is 13 residues long. The germline V gene has CDR1 GTSNPN and CDR2 SVGIG (reference sequence). Trimming shortened V by 3 bases and J by 5 bases, and 10 bases separated the two germline ends. The CDR3 nucleotides are TGTGCCTGGAGGTGGGCTGGGAATGAAAAACTGTTTTTT. Translation gives CAWRWAGNEKLFF.

This clone was seen just once. The J gene is TRBJ2-5, the V gene TRBV5-1; TRBD2 matches at 8 bases. The CDR3 runs to 14 residues. J lost 2 bases, V lost 4 bases, and 4 bases had no gene match. Per the germline V gene, CDR1 is SGHRS and CDR2 is YFSETQ. Written as DNA, the CDR3 is TGCGCCAGCAGCGGACCGGGGGGGCAAGAGACCCAGTACTTC. Protein sequence: CASSGPGGQETQYF.

In DNA, the CDR3 is TGTGCCATCAGTGAGGGCAGGGCCCAAGGCTACACCTTC. This sequence encodes CAISEGRAQGYTF. The chain is built from TRBV10-3 and TRBJ1-2; D possibly corresponds to TRBD1 (5 bases). The CDR3 covers 13 residues. Germline V gene sequence: CDR1 ENHRY, CDR2 SYGVKD. V was shortened by 2 bases and J by 8 bases, with 12 bases between the two germline ends.

The chain combines TRBV5-1 with TRBJ1-1; D is unclear. This CDR3 has 15 amino acids. With 3 bases removed from V and 1 base from J, the gap between germline ends came to 13 bases. The germline gives CDR1 SGHRS, CDR2 YFSETQ. CDR3 DNA sequence: TGCGCCAGCAGCTCGACGGGAGATAAGAACACTGAAGCTTTCTTT. It specifies CASSSTGDKNTEAFF.

The chain combines TRBV5-4 with TRBJ1-2; 8 bases align to TRBD1. With V trimmed by 4 bases and J by 5 bases, 16 bases remained unmatched. The CDR3 totals 17 residues. Germline V gene data show CDR1 as SGHNT and CDR2 as YYREEE (reference sequence). The CDR3 DNA reads as TGTGCCAGCAGCCCACGGCGAGCGGGACAGGATAGGTATGGCTACACCTTC. It translates to CASSPRRAGQDRYGYTF. Full variable domain (outside the CDR3, taken from reference TRBV5-4 and TRBJ1-2): ETGVTQSPTHLIKTRGQQVTLRCSSQSGHNTVSWYQQALGQGPQFIFQYYREEENGRGNFPPRFSGLQFPNYSSELNVNALELDDSALYLCASSPRRAGQDRYGYTFGSGTRLTVV.

This chain links TRBV10-1 with TRBJ1-1; 10 bases line up with TRBD1. CDR1 WNHNN and CDR2 SYGVQD come from the germline V gene (reference sequence). The J segment lost 4 bases and the V segment lost 3 bases, leaving 5 bases of the junction unmatched. This CDR3 comprises 15 residues. In DNA, the CDR3 is TGCGCCAGCAGTGACGGGACAGGGGATGGCACTGAAGCTTTCTTT. Protein sequence: CASSDGTGDGTEAFF.